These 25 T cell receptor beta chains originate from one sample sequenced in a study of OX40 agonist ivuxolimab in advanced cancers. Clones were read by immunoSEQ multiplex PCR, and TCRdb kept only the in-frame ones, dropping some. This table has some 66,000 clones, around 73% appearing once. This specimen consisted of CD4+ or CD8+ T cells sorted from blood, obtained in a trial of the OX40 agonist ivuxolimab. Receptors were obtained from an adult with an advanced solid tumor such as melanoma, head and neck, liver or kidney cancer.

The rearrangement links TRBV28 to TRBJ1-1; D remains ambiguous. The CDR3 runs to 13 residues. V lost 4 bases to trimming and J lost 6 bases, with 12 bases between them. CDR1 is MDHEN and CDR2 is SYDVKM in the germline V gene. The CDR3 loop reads CASSSHLSSEAFF. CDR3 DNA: TGTGCCAGCAGTTCACACTTATCGTCTGAAGCTTTCTTT.

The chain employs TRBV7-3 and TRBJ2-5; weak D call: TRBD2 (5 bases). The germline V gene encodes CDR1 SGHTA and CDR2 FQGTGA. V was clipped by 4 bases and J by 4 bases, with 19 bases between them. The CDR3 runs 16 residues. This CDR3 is CASSSGPDREGETQYF. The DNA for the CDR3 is TGTGCCAGCAGCTCCGGGCCCGATAGAGAGGGAGAGACCCAGTACTTC.

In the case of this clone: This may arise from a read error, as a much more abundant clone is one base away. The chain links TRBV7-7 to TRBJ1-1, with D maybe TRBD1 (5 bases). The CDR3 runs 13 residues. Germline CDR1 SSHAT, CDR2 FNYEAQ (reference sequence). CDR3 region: CASSSEPGISAFF. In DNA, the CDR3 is TGTGCTAGCAGTTCCGAGCCAGGGATCTCTGCTTTCTTT.

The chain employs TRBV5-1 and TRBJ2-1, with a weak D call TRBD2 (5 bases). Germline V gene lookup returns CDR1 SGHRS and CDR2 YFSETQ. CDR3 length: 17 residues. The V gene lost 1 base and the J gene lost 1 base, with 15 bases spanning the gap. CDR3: CASSLPSSTGSYNEQFF. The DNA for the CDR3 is TGCGCCAGCAGCTTGCCCTCTAGCACGGGTTCCTACAATGAGCAGTTCTTC.

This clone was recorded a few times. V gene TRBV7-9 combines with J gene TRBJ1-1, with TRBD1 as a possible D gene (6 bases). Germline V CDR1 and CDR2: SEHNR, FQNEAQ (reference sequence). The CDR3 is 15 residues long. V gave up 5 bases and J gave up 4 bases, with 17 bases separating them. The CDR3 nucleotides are TGTGCCAGCAGCACGTGGACAGCTACTATCACTGAAGCTTTCTTT. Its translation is CASSTWTATITEAFF.

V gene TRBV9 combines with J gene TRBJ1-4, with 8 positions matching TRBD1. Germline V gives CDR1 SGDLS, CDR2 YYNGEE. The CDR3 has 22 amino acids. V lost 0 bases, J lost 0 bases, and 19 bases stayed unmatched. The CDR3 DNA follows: TGTGCCAGCAGCGTAGCCCCCACACAGGGGGGCCTCGGGACTGCAACTAATGAAAAACTGTTTTTT. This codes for CASSVAPTQGGLGTATNEKLFF.

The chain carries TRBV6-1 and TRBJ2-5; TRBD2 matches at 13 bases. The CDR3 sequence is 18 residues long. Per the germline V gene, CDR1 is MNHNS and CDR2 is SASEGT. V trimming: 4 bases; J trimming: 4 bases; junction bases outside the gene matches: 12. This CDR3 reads CASSAAGTSGTRGETQYF. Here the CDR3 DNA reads TGTGCCAGCAGTGCCGCCGGGACTAGCGGGACCCGAGGAGAGACCCAGTACTTC.

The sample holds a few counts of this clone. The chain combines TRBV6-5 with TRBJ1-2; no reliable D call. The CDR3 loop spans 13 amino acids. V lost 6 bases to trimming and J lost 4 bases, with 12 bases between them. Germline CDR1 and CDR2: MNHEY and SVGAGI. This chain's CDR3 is CASSRDTLYGYTF. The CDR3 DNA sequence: TGTGCCAGCAGCCGCGACACCCTCTATGGCTACACCTTC.

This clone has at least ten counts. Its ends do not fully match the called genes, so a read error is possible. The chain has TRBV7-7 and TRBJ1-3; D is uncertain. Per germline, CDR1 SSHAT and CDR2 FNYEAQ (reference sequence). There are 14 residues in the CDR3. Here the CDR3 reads CASSPSGSGNTIYF. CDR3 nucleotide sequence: TGTGCTAGCAGCCCCTCCGGCTCTGGAAACACCATATATTTT.

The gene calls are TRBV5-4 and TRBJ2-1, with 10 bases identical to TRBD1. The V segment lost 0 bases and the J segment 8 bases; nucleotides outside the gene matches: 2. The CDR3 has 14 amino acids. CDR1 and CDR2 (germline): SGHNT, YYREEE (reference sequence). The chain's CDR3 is CASSLGTGGYEQFF. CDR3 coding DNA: TGTGCCAGCAGCTTGGGGACAGGGGGTTATGAGCAGTTCTTC. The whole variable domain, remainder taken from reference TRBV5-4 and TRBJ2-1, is ETGVTQSPTHLIKTRGQQVTLRCSSQSGHNTVSWYQQALGQGPQFIFQYYREEENGRGNFPPRFSGLQFPNYSSELNVNALELDDSALYLCASSLGTGGYEQFFGPGTRLTVL.

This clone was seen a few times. The CDR3 reads CASGLFQPQHF. CDR3 DNA sequence: TGTGCCAGCGGACTTTTTCAGCCCCAGCATTTT. The V and J genes are TRBV7-8 and TRBJ1-5, with D unresolved. V was trimmed by 8 bases and J by 6 bases, leaving 8 bases between them. CDR3 length equals 11 residues. From germline, CDR1 is SGHVS and CDR2 FQNEAQ. The full variable domain, completed using reference TRBV7-8 and TRBJ1-5, is GAGVSQSPRYKVAKRGQDVALRCDPISGHVSLFWYQQALGQGPEFLTYFQNEAQLDKSGLPSDRFFAERPEGSVSTLKIQRTQQEDSAVYLCASGLFQPQHFGDGTRLSIL.

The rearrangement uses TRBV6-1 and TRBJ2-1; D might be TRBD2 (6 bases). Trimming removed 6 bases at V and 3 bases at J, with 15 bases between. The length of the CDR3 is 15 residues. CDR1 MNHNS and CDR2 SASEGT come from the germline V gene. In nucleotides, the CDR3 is TGTGCCAGCAGGCCCCCGGGAGCCTTCTACAATGAGCAGTTCTTC. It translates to CASRPPGAFYNEQFF.

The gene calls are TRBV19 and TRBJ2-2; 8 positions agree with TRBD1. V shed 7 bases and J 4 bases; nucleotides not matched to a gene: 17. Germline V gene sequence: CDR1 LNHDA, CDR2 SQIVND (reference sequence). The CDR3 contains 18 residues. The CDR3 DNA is TGTGCCAGTACGCCTTACCCCGGGGCAGGGACAGGCACCGGGGAGCTGTTTTTT. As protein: CASTPYPGAGTGTGELFF.

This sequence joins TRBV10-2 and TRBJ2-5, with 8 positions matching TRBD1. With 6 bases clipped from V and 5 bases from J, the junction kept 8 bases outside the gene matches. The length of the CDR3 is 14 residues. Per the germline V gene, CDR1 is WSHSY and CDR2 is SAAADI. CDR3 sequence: CASSARGLEETQYF. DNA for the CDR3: TGCGCCAGCAGCGCCAGGGGGCTCGAGGAGACCCAGTACTTC.

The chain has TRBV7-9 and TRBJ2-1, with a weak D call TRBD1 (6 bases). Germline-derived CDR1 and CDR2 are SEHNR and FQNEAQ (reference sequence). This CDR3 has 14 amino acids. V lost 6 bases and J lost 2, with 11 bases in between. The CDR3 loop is CASRQGGAYNEQFF. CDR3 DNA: TGTGCCAGCAGACAGGGTGGGGCCTACAATGAGCAGTTCTTC.

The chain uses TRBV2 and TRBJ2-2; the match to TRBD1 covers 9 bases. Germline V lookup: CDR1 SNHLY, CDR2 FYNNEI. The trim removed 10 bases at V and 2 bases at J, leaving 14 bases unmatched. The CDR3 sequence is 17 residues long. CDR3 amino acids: CATTGGGPARNTGELFF. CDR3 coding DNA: TGTGCCACTACAGGGGGCGGACCCGCACGAAACACCGGGGAGCTGTTTTTT. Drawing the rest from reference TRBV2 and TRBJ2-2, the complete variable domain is EPEVTQTPSHQVTQMGQEVILRCVPISNHLYFYWYRQILGQKVEFLVSFYNNEISEKSEIFDDQFSVERPDGSNFTLKIRSTKLEDSAMYFCATTGGGPARNTGELFFGEGSRLTVL.

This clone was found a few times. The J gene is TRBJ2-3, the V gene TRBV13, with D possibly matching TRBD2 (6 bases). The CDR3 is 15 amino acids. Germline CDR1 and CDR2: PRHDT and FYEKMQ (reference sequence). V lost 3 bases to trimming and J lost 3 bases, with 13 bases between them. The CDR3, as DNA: TGTGCCAGCAGCTTCACTTTAGCGGCAACAGATACGCAGTATTTT. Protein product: CASSFTLAATDTQYF. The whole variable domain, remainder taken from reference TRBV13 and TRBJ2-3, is AAGVIQSPRHLIKEKRETATLKCYPIPRHDTVYWYQQGPGQDPQFLISFYEKMQSDKGSIPDRFSAQQFSDYHSELNMSSLELGDSALYFCASSFTLAATDTQYFGPGTRLTVL.

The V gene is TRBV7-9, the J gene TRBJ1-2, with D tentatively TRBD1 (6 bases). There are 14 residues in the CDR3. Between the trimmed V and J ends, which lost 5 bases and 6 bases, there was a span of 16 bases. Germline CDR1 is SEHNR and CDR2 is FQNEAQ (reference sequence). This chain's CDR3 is CASSKDRRIDGYTF. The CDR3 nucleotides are TGTGCCAGCAGCAAGGACAGAAGAATTGATGGCTACACCTTC.

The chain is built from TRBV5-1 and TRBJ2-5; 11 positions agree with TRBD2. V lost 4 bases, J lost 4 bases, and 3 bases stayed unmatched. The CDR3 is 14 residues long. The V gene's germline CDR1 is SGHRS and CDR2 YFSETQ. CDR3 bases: TGCGCCAGCAGCCCTGGGACTAGCGGAGAGACCCAGTACTTC. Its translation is CASSPGTSGETQYF.

The CDR3 sequence: CASGTTDTQYF. The CDR3 region has the DNA TGCGCCAGCGGGACCACAGATACGCAGTATTTT. The V and J genes are TRBV4-1 and TRBJ2-3; D is possibly TRBD1 or TRBD2 (5 bases each). The CDR3 is made up of 11 amino acids. Trimming removed 8 bases from V and 2 bases from J, with 5 bases in between. Looked up from germline, CDR1 is MGHRA and CDR2 is YSYEKL.

The CDR3 sequence is CASSESWGNIQYF. CDR3 sequence (DNA): TGCGCCAGCAGTGAGTCGTGGGGGAACATTCAGTACTTC. The chain carries TRBV10-1 and TRBJ2-4, with D perhaps TRBD1 or TRBD2 (5 bases each). V dropped 0 bases and J dropped 7 bases, with 7 bases sitting between them. CDR1 and CDR2 from the germline V gene are WNHNN and SYGVQD (reference sequence). This CDR3 has 13 amino acids.

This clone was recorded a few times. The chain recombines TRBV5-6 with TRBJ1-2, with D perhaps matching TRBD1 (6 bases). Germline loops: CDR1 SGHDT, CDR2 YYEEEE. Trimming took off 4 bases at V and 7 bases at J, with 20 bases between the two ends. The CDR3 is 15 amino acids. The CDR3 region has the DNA TGTGCCAGCAGCCAATCATACCAGGGGTACGGTGGCTACACCTTC. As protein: CASSQSYQGYGGYTF.

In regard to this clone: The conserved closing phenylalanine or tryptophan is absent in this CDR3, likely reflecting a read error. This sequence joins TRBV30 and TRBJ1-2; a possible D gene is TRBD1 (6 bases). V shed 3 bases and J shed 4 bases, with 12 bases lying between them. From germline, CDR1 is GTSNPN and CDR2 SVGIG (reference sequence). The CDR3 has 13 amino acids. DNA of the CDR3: TGTGCCTGGAGGGGGGGGCATTTCTATGGCTACACCCTC. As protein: CAWRGGHFYGYTL.

Here the CDR3 reads CASKEGIGVREKLFF. CDR3 nucleotide sequence: TGTGCCAGTAAGGAGGGGATCGGTGTACGTGAAAAACTGTTTTTT. The V gene is TRBV19, the J gene TRBJ1-4, with D possibly TRBD1 on 5 matching bases. Germline lookup yields CDR1 LNHDA and CDR2 SQIVND (reference sequence). Trimming removed 7 bases at V and 7 bases at J, with 19 bases between. The CDR3 length is 15 residues. The whole variable domain, remainder taken from reference TRBV19 and TRBJ1-4, is DGGITQSPKYLFRKEGQNVTLSCEQNLNHDAMYWYRQDPGQGLRLIYYSQIVNDFQKGDIAEGYSVSREKKESFPLTVTSAQKNPTAFYLCASKEGIGVREKLFFGSGTQLSVL.

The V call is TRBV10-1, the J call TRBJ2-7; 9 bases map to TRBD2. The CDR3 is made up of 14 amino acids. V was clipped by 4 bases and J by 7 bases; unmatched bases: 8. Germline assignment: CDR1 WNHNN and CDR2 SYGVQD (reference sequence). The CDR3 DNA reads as TGCGCCAGCAGTGTCGGCGGGGGGGCCGCAGAGCAGTACTTC. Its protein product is CASSVGGGAAEQYF.